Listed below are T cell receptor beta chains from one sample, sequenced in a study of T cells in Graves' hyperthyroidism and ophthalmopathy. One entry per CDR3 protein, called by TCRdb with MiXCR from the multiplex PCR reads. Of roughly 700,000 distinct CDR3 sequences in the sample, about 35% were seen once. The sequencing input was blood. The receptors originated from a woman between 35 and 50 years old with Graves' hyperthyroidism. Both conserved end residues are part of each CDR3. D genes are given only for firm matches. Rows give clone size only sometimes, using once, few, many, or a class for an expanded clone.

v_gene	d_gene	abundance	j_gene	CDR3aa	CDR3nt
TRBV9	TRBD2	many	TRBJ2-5	CASSGSGVGPETQYF	TGTGCCAGCAGCGGGAGCGGGGTAGGTCCTGAGACCCAGTACTTC
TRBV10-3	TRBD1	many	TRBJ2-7	CAIRGTGSTYEQYF	TGTGCCATCAGGGGGACAGGGTCAACCTACGAGCAGTACTTC
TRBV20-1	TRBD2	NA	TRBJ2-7	CSADSGRAVYEQYF	TGCAGTGCTGACAGCGGGAGGGCCGTCTACGAGCAGTACTTC
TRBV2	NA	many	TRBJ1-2	CASSERGPLSGGYTF	TGTGCCAGCAGTGAACGGGGCCCCCTTTCAGGCGGCTACACCTTC
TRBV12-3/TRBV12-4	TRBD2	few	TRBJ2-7	CASSPSGRVGEQYF	TGTGCCAGCAGTCCCAGCGGGAGGGTGGGCGAGCAGTACTTC
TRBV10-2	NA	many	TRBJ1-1	CASSGWGAHTEAFF	TGCGCCAGCAGTGGGTGGGGGGCCCACACTGAAGCTTTCTTT
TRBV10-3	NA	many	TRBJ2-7	CAISESTGNFGQYF	TGTGCCATCAGTGAGTCGACAGGTAACTTTGGGCAGTACTTC
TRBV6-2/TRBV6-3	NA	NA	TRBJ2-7	CASSTTPFGAYEQYF	TGTGCCAGCAGTACAACTCCATTTGGGGCCTACGAGCAGTACTTC
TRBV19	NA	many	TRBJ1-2	CASSIGQINNYGYTF	TGTGCCAGTAGTATCGGACAGATTAATAACTATGGCTACACCTTC
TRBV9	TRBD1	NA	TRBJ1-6	CASSWDRGQNSPLHF	TGTGCCAGCAGCTGGGACAGGGGTCAGAATTCACCCCTCCACTTT
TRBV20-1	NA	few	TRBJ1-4	CSGTSDGGEKLFF	TGCAGTGGGACGTCCGATGGGGGTGAAAAACTGTTTTTT
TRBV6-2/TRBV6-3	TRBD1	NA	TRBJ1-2	CASSYSSGTATGYGYTF	TGTGCCAGCAGTTACTCGTCTGGGACAGCAACGGGGTATGGCTACACCTTC
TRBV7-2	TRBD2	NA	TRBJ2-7	CASSLGGGDSYEQYF	TGTGCCAGCAGCTTAGGGGGGGGAGACTCCTACGAGCAGTACTTC
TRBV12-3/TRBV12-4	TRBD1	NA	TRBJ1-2	CASSEDRGVDYGYTF	TGTGCCAGCAGCGAAGACAGGGGGGTGGACTATGGCTACACCTTC
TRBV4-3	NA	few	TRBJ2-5	CASSQVYLGGTQYF	TGCGCCAGCAGCCAAGTGTATTTGGGGGGGACCCAGTACTTC
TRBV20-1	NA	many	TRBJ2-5	CSAREFSGEETQYF	TGCAGTGCTAGAGAGTTTTCGGGGGAAGAGACCCAGTACTTC
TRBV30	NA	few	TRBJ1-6	CAWSGESTYSPLHF	TGTGCCTGGAGTGGAGAATCGACGTATTCACCCCTCCACTTT
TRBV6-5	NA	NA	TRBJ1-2	CASSPLGGPRYGYTF	TGTGCCAGCAGCCCTTTGGGGGGCCCTCGCTATGGCTACACCTTC
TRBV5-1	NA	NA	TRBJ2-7	CASSLDETYEQYF	TGCGCCAGCAGCTTGGACGAAACCTACGAGCAGTACTTC
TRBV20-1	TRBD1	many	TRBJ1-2	CSVGVGQVWSENGYTF	TGCAGTGTGGGGGTTGGACAGGTTTGGTCCGAAAATGGCTACACCTTC
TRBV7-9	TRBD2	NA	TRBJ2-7	CASSPEQGLAADEQYF	TGTGCCAGCAGCCCAGAGCAGGGACTAGCGGCGGACGAGCAGTACTTC
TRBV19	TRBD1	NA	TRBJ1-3	CATTGDVEGSTIYF	TGTGCCACGACAGGGGACGTCGAAGGGAGCACCATATATTTT
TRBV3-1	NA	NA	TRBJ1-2	CASSQWSDYGYTF	TGTGCCAGCAGCCAATGGTCCGACTATGGCTACACCTTC
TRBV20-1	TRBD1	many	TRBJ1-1	CSGAGGGTEAFF	TGCAGTGGCGCAGGGGGTGGGACTGAAGCTTTCTTT
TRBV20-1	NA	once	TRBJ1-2	CSAEPGAGNYGYTF	TGCAGTGCGGAGCCAGGGGCGGGTAACTATGGCTACACCTTC
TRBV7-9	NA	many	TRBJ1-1	CASSFDRTHTEAFF	TGTGCCAGCAGCTTTGACAGGACTCACACTGAAGCTTTCTTT
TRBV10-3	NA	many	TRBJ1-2	CAISESTGKLNYGYTF	TGTGCCATCAGTGAGTCAACAGGGAAGCTAAACTATGGCTACACCTTC
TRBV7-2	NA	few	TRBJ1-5	CASSLATGSPNQPQHF	TGTGCCAGCAGCTTAGCGACAGGTTCCCCCAATCAGCCCCAGCATTTT
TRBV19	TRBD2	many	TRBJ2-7	CASSPRVAGTYEQYF	TGTGCCAGTAGTCCTCGGGTAGCGGGAACCTACGAGCAGTACTTC
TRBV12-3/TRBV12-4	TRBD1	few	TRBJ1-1	CASISRQGYTEAFF	TGTGCCAGCATTTCTAGACAGGGTTACACTGAAGCTTTCTTT
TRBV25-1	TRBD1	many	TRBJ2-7	CASSAGTGNTYEQYF	TGTGCCAGCAGCGCCGGGACAGGTAATACCTACGAGCAGTACTTC
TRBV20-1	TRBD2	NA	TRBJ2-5	CSASLASGGKTQYF	TGCAGTGCCTCTCTGGCTAGCGGGGGGAAGACCCAGTACTTC
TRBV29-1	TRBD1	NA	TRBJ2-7	CSVEEGQGETYEQYF	TGCAGCGTTGAAGAGGGACAGGGGGAGACCTACGAGCAGTACTTC
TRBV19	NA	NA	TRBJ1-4	CASSIGWSATNEKLFF	TGTGCCAGTAGTATCGGGTGGTCTGCAACTAATGAAAAACTGTTTTTT
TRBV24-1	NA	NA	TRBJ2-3	CATSDRSLGTDTQYF	TGTGCCACCAGTGACCGCTCTTTGGGGACAGATACGCAGTATTTT
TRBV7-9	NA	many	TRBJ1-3	CASSSGEWNTIYF	TGTGCCAGCAGCTCCGGGGAGTGGAACACCATATATTTT